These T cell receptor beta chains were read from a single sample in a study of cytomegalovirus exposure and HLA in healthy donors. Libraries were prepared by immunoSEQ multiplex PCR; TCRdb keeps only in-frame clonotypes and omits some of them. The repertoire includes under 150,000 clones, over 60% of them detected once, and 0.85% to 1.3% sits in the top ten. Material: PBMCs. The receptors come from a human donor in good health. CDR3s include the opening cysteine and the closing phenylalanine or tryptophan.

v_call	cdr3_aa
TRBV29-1	CSVEGQDEDYTF
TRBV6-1	CASSAGDDQPQHF
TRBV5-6	CASSFSGQGYEQYF
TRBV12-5	CASGSGPSRGQETQYF
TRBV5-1	CASSLAAGVNNEQFF
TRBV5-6	CASSSTGELYGYTF
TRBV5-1	CASSLDSGQPQHF
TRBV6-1	CASRGNGYEQYF
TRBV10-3	CAISTGGDSGYTF
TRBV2	CASRRTGITGELFF
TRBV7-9	CASSDRDRNEKLFF
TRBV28	CASSNDSPYGYTF
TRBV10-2	CASSEGEIKQETQYF
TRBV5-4	CASSSFLAGATLAFF
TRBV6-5	CASSATGGREQYF
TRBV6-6	CASTGTESSYEQYF
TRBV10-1	CASSSAGSLDTIYF
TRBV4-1	CASSQEFRDRGIYGYTF
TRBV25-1	CASRSTGTYEQYF
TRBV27	CASRQGSAILYGYTF
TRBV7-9	CASTANRGGGYTF
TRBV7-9	CASSSLNRDSYEQYF
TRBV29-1	CSVEERPGYGYTF
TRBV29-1	CSVEFRQANTEAFF
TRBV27	CASSFGAGEITDTQYF
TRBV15	CATSSARFVAEQYF
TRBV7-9	CSSRGSNEKLFF
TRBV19	CASSAGQRETQYF
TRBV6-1	CANGQGIHQPQHF
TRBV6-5	CASSYGRLQETQYF
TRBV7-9	CSSNRANYGYTF
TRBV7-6	CASSRVAGGPPGYF
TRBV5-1	CASSWTEFRGDEQFF
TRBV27	CASSLSGLADYEQYF
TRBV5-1	CASSLGGVSDGYTF
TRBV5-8	CASIRWTVSSLHF
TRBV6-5	CASRDRGGEKLFF
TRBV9	CASSPGDMESKQPQHF
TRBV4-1	CASSQDLVRDTVGYTF
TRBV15	CATSRARRRLAGLYNEQFF
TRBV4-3	CASSQERAASLALSTDTQYF
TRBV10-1	CASSETRNTGELFF
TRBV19	CASSISGLAEAFF
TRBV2	CTSTWGQALWEQYF
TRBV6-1	CATDGTGWGNEQFF
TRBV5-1	CASSSGGEYNEQFF
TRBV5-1	CASSGDRVYEQYF
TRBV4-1	CASSPSPNQPQHF
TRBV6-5	CASSYSEQGAAEKLFF
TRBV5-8	CASSARIGTGMSGANVLTF
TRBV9	CASSVAGEFDGYTF
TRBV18	CASSYQGQNTGELFF
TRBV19	CASSVASGGAGEQFF
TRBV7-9	CASSLVEILRDEQFF